This T cell receptor (beta chain) was identified during a study of cytomegalovirus exposure and HLA in healthy donors. Study results and caveats: TCR association rates varied by HLA locus in a later analysis, with DRB1 highest and HLA-C lowest.

It was with 60 Vbeta and 13 Jbeta primers that the PCR ran. Using immunoSEQ multiplex PCR, the repertoire was profiled, and TCRdb retains in-frame clones only, with some absent. Among 150,000 or so clones listed, about 80% were seen once. A note on this clone: Its antigen is currently unknown.

The receptor was derived from a man aged 30 to 45 in good health and CMV-seropositive. The material sequenced was PBMCs.

The CDR3 DNA follows: TGTGCCAGCAGCTTATCGGGCTACGAGCAGTACTTC. This gives the protein CASSLSGYEQYF. The V and J genes are TRBV11-3 and TRBJ2-7; D is undetermined. The CDR3 covers 12 residues. Trimming took off 2 bases at V and 3 bases at J, with 5 bases between the two ends. Germline CDR1 SGHNT, CDR2 YENEEA.